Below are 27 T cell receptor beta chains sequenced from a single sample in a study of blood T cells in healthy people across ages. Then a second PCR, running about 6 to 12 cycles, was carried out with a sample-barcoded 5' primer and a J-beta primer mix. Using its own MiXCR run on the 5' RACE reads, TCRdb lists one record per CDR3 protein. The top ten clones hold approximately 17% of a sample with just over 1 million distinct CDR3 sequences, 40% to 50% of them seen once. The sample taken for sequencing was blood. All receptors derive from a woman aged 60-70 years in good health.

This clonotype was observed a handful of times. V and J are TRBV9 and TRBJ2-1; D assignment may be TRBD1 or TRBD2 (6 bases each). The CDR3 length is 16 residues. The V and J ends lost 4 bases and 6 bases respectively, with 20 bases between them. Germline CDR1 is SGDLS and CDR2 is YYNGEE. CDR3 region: CASSPLGGGLPNEQFF. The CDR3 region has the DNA TGTGCCAGCAGCCCTCTAGGGGGAGGCCTCCCCAATGAGCAGTTCTTC. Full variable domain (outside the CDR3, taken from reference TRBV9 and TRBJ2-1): DSGVTQTPKHLITATGQRVTLRCSPRSGDLSVYWYQQSLDQGLQFLIQYYNGEERAKGNILERFSAQQFPDLHSELNLSSLELGDSALYFCASSPLGGGLPNEQFFGPGTRLTVL.

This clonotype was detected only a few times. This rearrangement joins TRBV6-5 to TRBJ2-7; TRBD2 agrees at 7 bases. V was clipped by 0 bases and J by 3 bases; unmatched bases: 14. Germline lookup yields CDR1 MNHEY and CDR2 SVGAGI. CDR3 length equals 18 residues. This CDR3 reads CASSYSILLADGFYEQYF. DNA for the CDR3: TGTGCCAGCAGTTACTCAATTCTTCTAGCGGACGGGTTCTACGAGCAGTACTTC.

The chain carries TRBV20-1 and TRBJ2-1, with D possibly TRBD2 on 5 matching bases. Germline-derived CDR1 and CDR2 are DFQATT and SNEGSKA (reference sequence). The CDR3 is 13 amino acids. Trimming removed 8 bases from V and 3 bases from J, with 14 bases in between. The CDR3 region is CSPLGERYNEQFF. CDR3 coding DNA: TGCAGTCCACTAGGAGAACGCTACAATGAGCAGTTCTTC.

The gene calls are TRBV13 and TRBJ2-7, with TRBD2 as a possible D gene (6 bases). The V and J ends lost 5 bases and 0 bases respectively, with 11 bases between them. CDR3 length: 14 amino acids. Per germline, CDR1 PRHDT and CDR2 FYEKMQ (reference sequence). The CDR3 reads CASSVERVSYEQYF. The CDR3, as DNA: TGTGCCAGCAGCGTTGAGCGGGTCTCCTACGAGCAGTACTTC.

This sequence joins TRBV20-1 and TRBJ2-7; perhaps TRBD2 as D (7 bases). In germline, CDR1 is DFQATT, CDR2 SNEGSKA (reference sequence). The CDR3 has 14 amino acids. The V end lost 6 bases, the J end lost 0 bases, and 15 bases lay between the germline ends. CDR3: CSAGGEGSSYEQYF. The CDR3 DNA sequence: TGCAGTGCAGGGGGGGAGGGCAGCTCCTACGAGCAGTACTTC.

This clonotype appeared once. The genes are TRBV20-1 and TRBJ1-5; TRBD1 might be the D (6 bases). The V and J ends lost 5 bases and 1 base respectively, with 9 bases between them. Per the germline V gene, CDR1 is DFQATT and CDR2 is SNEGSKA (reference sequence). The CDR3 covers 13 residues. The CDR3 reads CSAEGGSNQPQHF. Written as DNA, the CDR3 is TGCAGTGCTGAGGGGGGGAGCAATCAGCCCCAGCATTTT.

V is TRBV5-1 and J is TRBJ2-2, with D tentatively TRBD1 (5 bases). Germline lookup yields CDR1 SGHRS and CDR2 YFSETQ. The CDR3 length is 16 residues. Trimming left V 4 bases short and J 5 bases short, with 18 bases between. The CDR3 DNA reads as TGCGCCAGCAGCCCGACAGTAAGGGGTGATACCGGGGAGCTGTTTTTT. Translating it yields CASSPTVRGDTGELFF.

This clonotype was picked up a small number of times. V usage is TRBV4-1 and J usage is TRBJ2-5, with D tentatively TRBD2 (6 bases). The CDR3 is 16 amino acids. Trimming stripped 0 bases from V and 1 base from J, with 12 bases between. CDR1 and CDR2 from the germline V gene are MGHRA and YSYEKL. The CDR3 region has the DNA TGCGCCAGCAGCCAAGACGGTACCGGGAGCCAAGAGACCCAGTACTTC. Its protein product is CASSQDGTGSQETQYF.

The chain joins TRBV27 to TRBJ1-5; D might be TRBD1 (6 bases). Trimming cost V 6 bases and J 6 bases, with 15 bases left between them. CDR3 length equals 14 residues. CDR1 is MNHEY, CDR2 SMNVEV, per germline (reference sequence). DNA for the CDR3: TGTGCCAGCAGCGACGAGGGGGGCGGTCAGCCCCAGCATTTT. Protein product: CASSDEGGGQPQHF.

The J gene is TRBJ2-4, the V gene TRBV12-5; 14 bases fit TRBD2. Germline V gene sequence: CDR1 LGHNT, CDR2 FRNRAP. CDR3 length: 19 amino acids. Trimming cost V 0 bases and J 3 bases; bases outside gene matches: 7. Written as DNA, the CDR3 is TGTGCTAGTGGTTTGGTATGGCAGGGACTAGCGGGAGTCAAAAACATTCAGTACTTC. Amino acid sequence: CASGLVWQGLAGVKNIQYF.

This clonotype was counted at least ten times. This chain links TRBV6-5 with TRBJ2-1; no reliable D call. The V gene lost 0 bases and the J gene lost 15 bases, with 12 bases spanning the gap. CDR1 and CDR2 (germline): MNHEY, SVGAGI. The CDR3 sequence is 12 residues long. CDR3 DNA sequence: TGTGCCAGCAGTTACTCGGGGAATAATTGGTTCTTC. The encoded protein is CASSYSGNNWFF.

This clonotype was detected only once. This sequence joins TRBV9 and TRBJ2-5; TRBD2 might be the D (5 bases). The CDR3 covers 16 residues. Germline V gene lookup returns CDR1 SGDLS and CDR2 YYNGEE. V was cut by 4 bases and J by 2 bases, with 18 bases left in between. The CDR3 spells CASSTSPQRKQETQYF. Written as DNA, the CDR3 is TGTGCCAGCAGCACTAGTCCCCAGCGTAAACAAGAGACCCAGTACTTC.

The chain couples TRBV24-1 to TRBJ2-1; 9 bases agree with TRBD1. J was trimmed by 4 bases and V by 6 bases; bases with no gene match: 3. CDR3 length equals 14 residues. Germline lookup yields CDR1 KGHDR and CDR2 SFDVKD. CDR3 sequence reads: CATSSTGGYNEQFF. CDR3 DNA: TGTGCCACCAGTTCGACAGGGGGATACAATGAGCAGTTCTTC.

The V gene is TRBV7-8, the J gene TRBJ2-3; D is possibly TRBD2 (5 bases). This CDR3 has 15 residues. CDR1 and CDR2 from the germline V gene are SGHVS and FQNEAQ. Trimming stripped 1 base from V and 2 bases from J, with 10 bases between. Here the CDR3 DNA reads TGTGCCAGCAGCTTAGTCGACTATCCCACAGATACGCAGTATTTT. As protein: CASSLVDYPTDTQYF.

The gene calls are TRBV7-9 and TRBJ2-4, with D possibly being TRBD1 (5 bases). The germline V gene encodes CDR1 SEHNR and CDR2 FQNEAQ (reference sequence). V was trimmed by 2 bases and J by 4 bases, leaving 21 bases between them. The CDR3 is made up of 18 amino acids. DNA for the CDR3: TGTGCCAGCAGCTTACTTGGTCGAACAGGACCATTAAAAAACATTCAGTACTTC. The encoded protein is CASSLLGRTGPLKNIQYF.

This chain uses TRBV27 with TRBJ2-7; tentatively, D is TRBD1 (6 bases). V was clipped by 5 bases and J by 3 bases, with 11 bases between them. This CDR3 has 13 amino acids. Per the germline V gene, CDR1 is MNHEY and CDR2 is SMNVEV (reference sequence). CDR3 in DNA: TGTGCCAGCAGTGTCTCGACAGGCTACGAGCAGTACTTC. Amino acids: CASSVSTGYEQYF.

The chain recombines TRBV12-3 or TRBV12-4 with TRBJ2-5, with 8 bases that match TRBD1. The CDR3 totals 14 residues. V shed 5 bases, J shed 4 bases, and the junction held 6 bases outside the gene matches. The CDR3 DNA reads TGTGCCAGCAGTCTGCAGGGGGCTGGAGAGACCCAGTACTTC. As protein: CASSLQGAGETQYF.

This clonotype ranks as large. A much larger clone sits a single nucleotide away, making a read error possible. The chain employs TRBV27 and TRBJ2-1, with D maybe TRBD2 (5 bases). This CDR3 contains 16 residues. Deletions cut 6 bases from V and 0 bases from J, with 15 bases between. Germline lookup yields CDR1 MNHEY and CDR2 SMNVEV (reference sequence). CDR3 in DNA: TGTGCCAGCAGCTTAATCGGAGGTAGCTCCTACAATGAGCAGTTCTTC. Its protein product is CASSLIGGSSYNEQFF.

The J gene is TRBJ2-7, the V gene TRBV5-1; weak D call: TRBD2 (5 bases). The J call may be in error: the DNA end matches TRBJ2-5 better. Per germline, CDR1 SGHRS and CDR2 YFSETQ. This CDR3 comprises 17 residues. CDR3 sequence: CASSLVGGSVETKTQYF. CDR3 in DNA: TGCGCCAGCAGCTTGGTTGGTGGTAGCGTGGAAACGAAGACCCAGTACTTC.

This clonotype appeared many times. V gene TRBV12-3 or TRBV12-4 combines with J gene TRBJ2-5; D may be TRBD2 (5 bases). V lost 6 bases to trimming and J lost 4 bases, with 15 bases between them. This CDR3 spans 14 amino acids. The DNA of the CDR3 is TGTGCCAGCAGCTCTAGTCTTGGAGGAGAGACCCAGTACTTC. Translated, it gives CASSSSLGGETQYF.

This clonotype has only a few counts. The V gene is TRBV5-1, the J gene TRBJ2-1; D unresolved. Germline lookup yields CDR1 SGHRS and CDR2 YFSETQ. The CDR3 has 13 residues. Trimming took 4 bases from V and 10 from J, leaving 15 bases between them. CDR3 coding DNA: TGCGCCAGCAGCGTGGATCGGGCATGGGAGCAGTTCTTC. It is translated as CASSVDRAWEQFF.

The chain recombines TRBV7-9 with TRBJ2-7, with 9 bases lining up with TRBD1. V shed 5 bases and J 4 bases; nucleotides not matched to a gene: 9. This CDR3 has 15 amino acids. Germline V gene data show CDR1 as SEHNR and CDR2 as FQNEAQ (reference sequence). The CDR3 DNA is TGTGCCAGCAGCGGACCGGGACAGGGTAAATACGAGCAGTACTTC. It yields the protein CASSGPGQGKYEQYF.

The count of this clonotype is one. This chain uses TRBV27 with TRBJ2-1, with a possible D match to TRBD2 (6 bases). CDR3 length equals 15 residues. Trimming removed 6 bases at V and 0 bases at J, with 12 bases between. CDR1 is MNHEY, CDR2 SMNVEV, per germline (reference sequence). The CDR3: CASRASANSYNEQFF. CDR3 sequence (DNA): TGTGCCAGCAGGGCTAGCGCCAACTCCTACAATGAGCAGTTCTTC.

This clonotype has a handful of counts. The CDR3 DNA reads TGCAGCGTTGAACCCCGAGACACCCAGGATGATACGCAGTATTTT. Amino acids: CSVEPRDTQDDTQYF. The chain combines TRBV29-1 with TRBJ2-3; no reliable D call. The CDR3 has 15 amino acids. V lost 2 bases and J 6 bases, leaving 18 bases between the germline ends. Germline V CDR1 and CDR2: SQVTM, ANQGSEA.

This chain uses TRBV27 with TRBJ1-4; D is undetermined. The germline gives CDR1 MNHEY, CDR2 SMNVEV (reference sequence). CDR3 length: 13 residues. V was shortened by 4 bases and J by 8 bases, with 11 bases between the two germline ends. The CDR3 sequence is CASSSPTREKLFF. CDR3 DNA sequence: TGTGCCAGCAGTTCACCCACTAGGGAAAAACTGTTTTTT.

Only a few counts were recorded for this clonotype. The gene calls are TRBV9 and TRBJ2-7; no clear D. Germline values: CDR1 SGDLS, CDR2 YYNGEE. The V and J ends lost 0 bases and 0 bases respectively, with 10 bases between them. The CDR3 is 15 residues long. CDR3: CASSVDLSPSYEQYF. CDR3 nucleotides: TGTGCCAGCAGCGTAGATCTGTCTCCCTCCTACGAGCAGTACTTC.

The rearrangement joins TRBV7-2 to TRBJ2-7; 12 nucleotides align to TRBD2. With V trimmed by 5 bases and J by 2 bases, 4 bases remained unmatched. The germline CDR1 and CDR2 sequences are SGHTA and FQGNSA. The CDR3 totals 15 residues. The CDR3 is CASSPRLAGAYEQYF. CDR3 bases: TGTGCCAGCAGCCCTAGACTAGCGGGAGCCTACGAGCAGTACTTC.